The clone carrying this T cell receptor (beta chain) has only a few counts. Antigen specificity is unknown. The source of the sample is a study of T-cell memory formation after mild COVID-19. The 5'RACE method, run with constant-segment primers, produced TCR alpha and TCR beta cDNA libraries (carrying sample barcodes and UMIs). TCRdb independently ran MiXCR on the 5' RACE reads; one entry per CDR3 protein. In the table there are about 180,000 distinct CDR3 sequences, around 18% of which are singletons. Regarding the study as a whole: Shrinking CD4+ clones were chiefly CM and EM; CD8+ ones were chiefly EMRA.

Sequenced input: PBMCs or a T cell subset sorted from them (not recorded which). This TCR was sampled from a man between 18 and 35 years old who had mild COVID-19 (a few samples of this study predate the infection). Cell type and time point are not known.

The CDR3: CASSLTTYEQYV. In nucleotides, the CDR3 is TGTGCCAGCAGTTTGACAACCTACGAGCAGTACGTC. This chain connects TRBV2 to TRBJ2-7, with no clear D. Germline V lookup: CDR1 SNHLY, CDR2 FYNNEI. The CDR3 spans 12 residues. The germline V and J ends were trimmed by 5 bases and 2 bases, with 7 bases remaining between them.